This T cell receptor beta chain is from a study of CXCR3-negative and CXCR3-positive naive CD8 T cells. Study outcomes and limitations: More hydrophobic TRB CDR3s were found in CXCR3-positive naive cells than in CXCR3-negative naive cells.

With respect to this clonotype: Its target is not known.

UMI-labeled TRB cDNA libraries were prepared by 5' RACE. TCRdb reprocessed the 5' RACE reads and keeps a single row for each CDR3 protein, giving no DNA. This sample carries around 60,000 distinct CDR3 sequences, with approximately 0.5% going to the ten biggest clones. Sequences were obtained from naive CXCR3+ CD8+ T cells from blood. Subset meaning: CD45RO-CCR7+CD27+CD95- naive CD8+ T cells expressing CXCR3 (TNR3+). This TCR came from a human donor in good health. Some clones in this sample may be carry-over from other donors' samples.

The chain's CDR3 is CASSQGAGAYNEQFF. The chain is built from TRBV3-1 and TRBJ2-1; without DNA, the TCRdb call of TRBD1 cannot be checked. Germline assignment: CDR1 LGHDT and CDR2 YNNKEL (reference sequence). This CDR3 spans 15 amino acids.